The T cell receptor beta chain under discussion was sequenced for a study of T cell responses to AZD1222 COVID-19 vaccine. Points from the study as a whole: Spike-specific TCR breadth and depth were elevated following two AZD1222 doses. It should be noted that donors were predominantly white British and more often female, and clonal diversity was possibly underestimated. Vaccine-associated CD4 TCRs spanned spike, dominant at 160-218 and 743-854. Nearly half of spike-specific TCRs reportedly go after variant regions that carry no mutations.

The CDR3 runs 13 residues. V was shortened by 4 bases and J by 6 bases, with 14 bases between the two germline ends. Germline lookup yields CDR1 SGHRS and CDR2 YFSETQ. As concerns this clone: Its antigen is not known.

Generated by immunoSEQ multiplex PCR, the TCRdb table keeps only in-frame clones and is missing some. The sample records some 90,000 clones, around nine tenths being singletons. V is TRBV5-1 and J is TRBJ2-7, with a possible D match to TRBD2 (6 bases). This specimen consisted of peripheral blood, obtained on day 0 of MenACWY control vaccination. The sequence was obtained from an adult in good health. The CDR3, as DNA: TGCGCCAGCAGCGAGACTAGAAACGGCGAGCAGTACTTC. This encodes CASSETRNGEQYF.